Listed below are T cell receptor beta chains from one sample, sequenced in a study of PD-1 blockade in classical Hodgkin lymphoma. Repertoires were generated with immunoSEQ multiplex PCR, while TCRdb's copy carries only in-frame clones and drops some. The sample records some 100,000 clones, more than 90% being singletons. Sequenced material: peripheral blood mononuclear cells (PBMCs), taken at baseline. The receptors here all came from a human donor with classical Hodgkin lymphoma. Each CDR3 is given with its conserved first and last residue. The order of the fields is J gene, CDR3 length, V gene, CDR3 protein.

TRBJ2-2 17 TRBV5-6 CASSLYMDRWNTGELFF
TRBJ2-3 15 TRBV19 CASSIDSGSTDTQYF
TRBJ1-3 17 TRBV9 CASSVEGTAAPGNTIYF
TRBJ2-5 15 TRBV6-5 CASSLLAGARETQYF
TRBJ1-3 14 TRBV30 CAWTLGTGAYTIYF
TRBJ1-2 15 TRBV6-5 CASSSSTGANYGYTF
TRBJ2-5 15 TRBV7-7 CASSPRRADQETQYF
TRBJ2-2 16 TRBV2 CASSTSGRARGGELFF
TRBJ2-7 12 TRBV19 CATRGTTYEQYF
TRBJ2-7 13 TRBV2 CASRREHTYEQYF
TRBJ2-1 13 TRBV7-9 CASSSPYYNEQFF
TRBJ2-3 15 TRBV27 CASSLWDRAGDTQYF
TRBJ1-1 10 TRBV27 CATLRKGAFF
TRBJ1-1 13 TRBV5-5 CASSLTGRSEAFF
TRBJ2-5 14 TRBV5-1 CASSRGHESEEQYF
TRBJ2-1 15 TRBV19 CASSTLQGRYNEQFF
TRBJ2-1 16 TRBV19 CASTSSGGRFGNEQFF
TRBJ2-2 16 TRBV5-1 CASNLPGQGVTGELFF
TRBJ1-2 14 TRBV29-1 CSVESGPPNYGYTF
TRBJ1-3 14 TRBV30 CACAPGKSGNTIYF
TRBJ2-7 15 TRBV13 CASSPIAGGGLEQYF
TRBJ2-1 13 TRBV6-6 CASCNWQNNEQFF
TRBJ2-3 15 TRBV5-6 CASTDVGGYTDTQYF
TRBJ2-2 16 TRBV2 CASNLLDGGDTGELFF
TRBJ2-7 15 TRBV18 CASSPLLDNPYEQYF
TRBJ2-3 11 TRBV9 CASGHTDTQYF
TRBJ2-2 15 TRBV4-1 CASSQPGASTGELFF
TRBJ1-5 14 TRBV27 CATMQGIGNQPQHF
TRBJ2-3 14 TRBV5-1 CASSPEGTTDTQYF
TRBJ2-7 13 TRBV11-2 CASSSTLSYEQYF
TRBJ2-7 13 TRBV29-1 CSVEAAALGEQYF
TRBJ2-7 15 TRBV7-7 CASSERQGPFYEQYF
TRBJ2-7 14 TRBV7-9 CASSKSSIPYEQYF
TRBJ1-5 16 TRBV18 CASSPQQGGGNQPQHF
TRBJ2-2 13 TRBV6-5 CASSYSVAGELFF
TRBJ2-7 13 TRBV11-2 CASSLATDYEQYF
TRBJ2-1 14 TRBV6-5 CASRSSGRADEQFF
TRBJ1-1 15 TRBV6-1 CASSEAPFLNTEAFF
TRBJ1-4 14 TRBV28 CASSSLAQGRKLFF
TRBJ2-5 15 TRBV15 CATSRAVGTGATQYF
TRBJ1-2 17 TRBV7-6 CASSLVRMRELFYGYTF
TRBJ1-3 14 TRBV29-1 CSALRDRDGNTIYF
TRBJ2-7 12 TRBV7-9 CASNAGTYEQYF
TRBJ1-3 15 TRBV5-1 CASSLTGGTGNTIYF
TRBJ2-7 12 TRBV6-6 CASSQQGTEQYF
TRBJ2-1 15 TRBV7-8 CASSLVVELPREQFF
TRBJ1-4 14 TRBV11-2 CASSLTGGGEKLFF
TRBJ1-5 13 TRBV14 CASSQTGNQPQHF
TRBJ1-1 14 TRBV19 CASSGVSWGGEAFF